The source of this TCR beta chain is a study of control samples from healthy donors and cancer patients. The trim removed 0 bases at V and 0 bases at J, leaving 4 bases unmatched. The CDR3 is 16 amino acids. Per germline, CDR1 MNHEY and CDR2 SVGAGI. Profiling relied on immunoSEQ multiplex PCR, and the TCRdb table lists in-frame clones only, not all of them. The sample has more than 150,000 clones, over 80% seen once. The sequence derives from a man between 18 and 29 years old in good health. The source material was blood. The chain links TRBV6-5 to TRBJ2-7, with 8 bases that match TRBD1. CDR3 loop: CASSYSWTGSSYEQYF. CDR3 DNA sequence: TGTGCCAGCAGTTACTCGTGGACAGGGAGCTCCTACGAGCAGTACTTC.